Shown below are 3 T cell receptor beta chains from a single sample sequenced in a study of blood T cell repertoires in COVID-19. Clones were read by immunoSEQ multiplex PCR, and TCRdb kept only the in-frame ones, dropping some. This table has some 150,000 clones, approximately 85% appearing once. Material: peripheral blood. These receptors all stem from a man in his forties with acute or convalescent COVID-19.

J is TRBJ1-1 and V is TRBV9, with unresolved D. Germline loops: CDR1 SGDLS, CDR2 YYNGEE. This CDR3 contains 14 residues. The V gene lost 3 bases and the J gene lost 4 bases, with 13 bases spanning the gap. The CDR3 nucleotides are TGTGCCAGCAGCGATAACACCCGAGGCACTGAAGCTTTCTTT. It yields the protein CASSDNTRGTEAFF.

The rearrangement links TRBV7-3 to TRBJ2-2, with D possibly being TRBD1 (6 bases). The germline gives CDR1 SGHTA, CDR2 FQGTGA. Trimming removed 8 bases from V and 5 bases from J, with 18 bases in between. The CDR3 loop spans 15 amino acids. DNA for the CDR3: TGTGCCAGCGCGCCGACAGGCCTGGGGACCGGGGAGCTGTTTTTT. Its protein is CASAPTGLGTGELFF. Supplemented by reference TRBV7-3 and TRBJ2-2, the full variable domain reads GAGVSQTPSNKVTEKGKYVELRCDPISGHTALYWYRQSLGQGPEFLIYFQGTGAADDSGLPNDRFFAVRPEGSVSTLKIQRTERGDSAVYLCASAPTGLGTGELFFGEGSRLTVL.

The gene calls are TRBV19 and TRBJ2-3; tentatively, D is TRBD2 (6 bases). Trimming left V 9 bases short and J 6 bases short, with 16 bases between. Germline values: CDR1 LNHDA, CDR2 SQIVND (reference sequence). The CDR3 is made up of 13 amino acids. The DNA of the CDR3 is TGTGCCAGCCGACTAGGCAGTCGGGATACGCAGTATTTT. It encodes CASRLGSRDTQYF.